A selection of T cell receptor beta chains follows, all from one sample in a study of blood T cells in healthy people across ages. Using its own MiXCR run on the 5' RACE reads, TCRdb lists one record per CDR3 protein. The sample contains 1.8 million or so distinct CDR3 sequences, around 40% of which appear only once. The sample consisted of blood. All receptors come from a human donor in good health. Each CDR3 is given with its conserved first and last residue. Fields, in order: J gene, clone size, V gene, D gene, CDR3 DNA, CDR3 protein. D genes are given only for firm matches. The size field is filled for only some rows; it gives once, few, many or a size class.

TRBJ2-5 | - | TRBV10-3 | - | TGTGCCATCAGGGGGGGCAGGGGGTCAGAGACCCAGTACTTC | CAIRGGRGSETQYF
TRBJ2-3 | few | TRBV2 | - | TGTGCCAGCAAAGCGGCGGCTAGCAGCACAGATACGCAGTATTTT | CASKAAASSTDTQYF
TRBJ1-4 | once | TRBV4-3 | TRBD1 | TGCGCCAGCAGCTCCCAGATTACAGGGGCGAGTGAAAAACTGTTTTTT | CASSSQITGASEKLFF
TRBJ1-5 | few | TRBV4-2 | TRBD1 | TGTGCCAGCAGCCCATCTCCTTCGGACAGGGTGGGACAGCCCCAGCATTTT | CASSPSPSDRVGQPQHF
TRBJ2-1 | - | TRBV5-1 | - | TGCGCCAGCAGCTTGGTTCCTGGACAGCACAATGAGCAGTTCTTC | CASSLVPGQHNEQFF
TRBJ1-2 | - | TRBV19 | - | TGTGCCAGTTCGGAAGACGACAGTTCTAACTATGGCTACACCTTC | CASSEDDSSNYGYTF
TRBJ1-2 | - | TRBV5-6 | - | TGTGCCAGCAGCCGGACTTTGACAGCTTCTCGTGGCTGCACCTTC | CASSRTLTASRGCTF
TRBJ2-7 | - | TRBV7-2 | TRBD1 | TGTGCCAGCAGCTTAATGGGACAGGATGTCGAGCAGTACTTC | CASSLMGQDVEQYF
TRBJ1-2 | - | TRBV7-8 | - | TGTGCCAGCAGCTTAGCCAGCTCTAACTATGGCTACACCTTC | CASSLASSNYGYTF
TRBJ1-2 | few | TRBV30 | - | TGTGCCTGGAGTGTAATAAGGGTCGGCTATGGCTACACCTTC | CAWSVIRVGYGYTF
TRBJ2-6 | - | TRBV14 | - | TGTGCCAGCAGCCGACAAGTAGCGAATGGGGCCAACGTCCTGACTTTC | CASSRQVANGANVLTF